A selection of T cell receptor beta chains follows, all from one sample in a study of Graves' ophthalmopathy and Graves' hyperthyroidism. TCRdb reprocessed the multiplex PCR reads via MiXCR and lists one record per CDR3 protein. This sample yields 500,000 to 700,000 distinct CDR3 sequences, of which about 20% are seen a single time; approximately 7% belongs to the top ten. Sequencing was done on a sample of peripheral blood. All receptors come from a woman aged 18-30 years with stable Graves' hyperthyroidism. Some clones in this sample may be carry-over from other donors' samples. Each CDR3 is given without its conserved first and last residue.

cdr3_aa: ASSTTWTGNTEAF
v_call: TRBV28
cdr3_length: 13
j_call: TRBJ1-1

cdr3_aa: SYRQNSYEQY
v_call: TRBV20-1
cdr3_length: 10
j_call: TRBJ2-7

cdr3_aa: ASSWGGITEAF
v_call: TRBV27
cdr3_length: 11
j_call: TRBJ1-1

cdr3_aa: ASSLAGAGAGELF
v_call: TRBV7-9
cdr3_length: 13
j_call: TRBJ2-2

cdr3_aa: AAFPAGMNTEAF
v_call: TRBV6-1
cdr3_length: 12
j_call: TRBJ1-1

cdr3_aa: ASSYTSGGADEQY
v_call: TRBV6-5
cdr3_length: 13
j_call: TRBJ2-7

cdr3_aa: ATSDLAGGRTGELF
v_call: TRBV24-1
cdr3_length: 14
j_call: TRBJ2-2

cdr3_aa: ASSHPNTEAF
v_call: TRBV12-3/TRBV12-4
cdr3_length: 10
j_call: TRBJ1-1

cdr3_aa: ASSPYRGRTGELF
v_call: TRBV6-4
cdr3_length: 13
j_call: TRBJ2-2

cdr3_aa: ASSYRGPENIQY
v_call: TRBV6-5
cdr3_length: 12
j_call: TRBJ2-4

cdr3_aa: ASSEVGGDGYT
v_call: TRBV6-1
cdr3_length: 11
j_call: TRBJ1-2

cdr3_aa: AWSGWVSEAF
v_call: TRBV30
cdr3_length: 10
j_call: TRBJ1-1

cdr3_aa: ASSLGAGWSPLH
v_call: TRBV12-3/TRBV12-4
cdr3_length: 12
j_call: TRBJ1-6

cdr3_aa: SVVGVMNTEAF
v_call: TRBV29-1
cdr3_length: 11
j_call: TRBJ1-1

cdr3_aa: ASSLRATGPNQPQH
v_call: TRBV19
cdr3_length: 14
j_call: TRBJ1-5

cdr3_aa: AWRASGLYTGELF
v_call: TRBV30
cdr3_length: 13
j_call: TRBJ2-2

cdr3_aa: ASSYWGVGQETQY
v_call: TRBV6-5
cdr3_length: 13
j_call: TRBJ2-5

cdr3_aa: ASSLRRDRGRGDGYT
v_call: TRBV7-2
cdr3_length: 15
j_call: TRBJ1-2

cdr3_aa: ASSYSKSYEQY
v_call: TRBV6-2/TRBV6-3
cdr3_length: 11
j_call: TRBJ2-7

cdr3_aa: ATTGTNYGYT
v_call: TRBV12-3/TRBV12-4
cdr3_length: 10
j_call: TRBJ1-2

cdr3_aa: ASNRQGAHNSPLH
v_call: TRBV2
cdr3_length: 13
j_call: TRBJ1-6

cdr3_aa: ASSFQGDNTEAF
v_call: TRBV5-1
cdr3_length: 12
j_call: TRBJ1-1

cdr3_aa: ASSLTSGGPETQY
v_call: TRBV12-3/TRBV12-4
cdr3_length: 13
j_call: TRBJ2-5

cdr3_aa: ASSPRNRGEAGELF
v_call: TRBV9
cdr3_length: 14
j_call: TRBJ2-2

cdr3_aa: AWRPPDRLYEQY
v_call: TRBV30
cdr3_length: 12
j_call: TRBJ2-7

cdr3_aa: ASSEAGHIIDEQY
v_call: TRBV2
cdr3_length: 13
j_call: TRBJ2-7

cdr3_aa: ASSARGGEEPQH
v_call: TRBV19
cdr3_length: 12
j_call: TRBJ1-5

cdr3_aa: ASSSYQGSHQETQY
v_call: TRBV27
cdr3_length: 14
j_call: TRBJ2-5

cdr3_aa: ASGLVPSGGGKVSPLH
v_call: TRBV12-5
cdr3_length: 16
j_call: TRBJ1-6

cdr3_aa: SAGGRGDYGYT
v_call: TRBV20-1
cdr3_length: 11
j_call: TRBJ1-2

cdr3_aa: ASSPTPSGVAGELF
v_call: TRBV5-1
cdr3_length: 14
j_call: TRBJ2-2

cdr3_aa: ASSYYGQVGGYGYT
v_call: TRBV6-5
cdr3_length: 14
j_call: TRBJ1-2

cdr3_aa: ASSLGPTYEQY
v_call: TRBV12-3/TRBV12-4
cdr3_length: 11
j_call: TRBJ2-7

cdr3_aa: ASSEIRPENYGYT
v_call: TRBV6-1
cdr3_length: 13
j_call: TRBJ1-2

cdr3_aa: ASSEAWGGVYEQY
v_call: TRBV6-1
cdr3_length: 13
j_call: TRBJ2-7

cdr3_aa: ASSLKRITNYGYT
v_call: TRBV12-3/TRBV12-4
cdr3_length: 13
j_call: TRBJ1-2

cdr3_aa: ASSLGSGGELY
v_call: TRBV5-1
cdr3_length: 11
j_call: TRBJ2-7

cdr3_aa: ASSQGPEAGGETQY
v_call: TRBV4-2
cdr3_length: 14
j_call: TRBJ2-5

cdr3_aa: ATFNTDRRNTEAG
v_call: TRBV12-3/TRBV12-4
cdr3_length: 13
j_call: TRBJ1-1

cdr3_aa: ASSERDTEAF
v_call: TRBV2
cdr3_length: 10
j_call: TRBJ1-1

cdr3_aa: ASSLINSPLH
v_call: TRBV6-2/TRBV6-3
cdr3_length: 10
j_call: TRBJ1-6

cdr3_aa: ASRRTGSTYEQY
v_call: TRBV2
cdr3_length: 12
j_call: TRBJ2-7

cdr3_aa: ASSPWGTSGRAESYEQY
v_call: TRBV11-2
cdr3_length: 17
j_call: TRBJ2-7

cdr3_aa: ASRLHTGRDNSPLH
v_call: TRBV19
cdr3_length: 14
j_call: TRBJ1-6

cdr3_aa: SVVRPPGDEQY
v_call: TRBV29-1
cdr3_length: 11
j_call: TRBJ2-7

cdr3_aa: ASSSRGVSTYEQY
v_call: TRBV7-2
cdr3_length: 13
j_call: TRBJ2-7

cdr3_aa: ASMTSGNTIY
v_call: TRBV3-1
cdr3_length: 10
j_call: TRBJ1-3

cdr3_aa: ARDRSTYEQY
v_call: TRBV6-7
cdr3_length: 10
j_call: TRBJ2-7